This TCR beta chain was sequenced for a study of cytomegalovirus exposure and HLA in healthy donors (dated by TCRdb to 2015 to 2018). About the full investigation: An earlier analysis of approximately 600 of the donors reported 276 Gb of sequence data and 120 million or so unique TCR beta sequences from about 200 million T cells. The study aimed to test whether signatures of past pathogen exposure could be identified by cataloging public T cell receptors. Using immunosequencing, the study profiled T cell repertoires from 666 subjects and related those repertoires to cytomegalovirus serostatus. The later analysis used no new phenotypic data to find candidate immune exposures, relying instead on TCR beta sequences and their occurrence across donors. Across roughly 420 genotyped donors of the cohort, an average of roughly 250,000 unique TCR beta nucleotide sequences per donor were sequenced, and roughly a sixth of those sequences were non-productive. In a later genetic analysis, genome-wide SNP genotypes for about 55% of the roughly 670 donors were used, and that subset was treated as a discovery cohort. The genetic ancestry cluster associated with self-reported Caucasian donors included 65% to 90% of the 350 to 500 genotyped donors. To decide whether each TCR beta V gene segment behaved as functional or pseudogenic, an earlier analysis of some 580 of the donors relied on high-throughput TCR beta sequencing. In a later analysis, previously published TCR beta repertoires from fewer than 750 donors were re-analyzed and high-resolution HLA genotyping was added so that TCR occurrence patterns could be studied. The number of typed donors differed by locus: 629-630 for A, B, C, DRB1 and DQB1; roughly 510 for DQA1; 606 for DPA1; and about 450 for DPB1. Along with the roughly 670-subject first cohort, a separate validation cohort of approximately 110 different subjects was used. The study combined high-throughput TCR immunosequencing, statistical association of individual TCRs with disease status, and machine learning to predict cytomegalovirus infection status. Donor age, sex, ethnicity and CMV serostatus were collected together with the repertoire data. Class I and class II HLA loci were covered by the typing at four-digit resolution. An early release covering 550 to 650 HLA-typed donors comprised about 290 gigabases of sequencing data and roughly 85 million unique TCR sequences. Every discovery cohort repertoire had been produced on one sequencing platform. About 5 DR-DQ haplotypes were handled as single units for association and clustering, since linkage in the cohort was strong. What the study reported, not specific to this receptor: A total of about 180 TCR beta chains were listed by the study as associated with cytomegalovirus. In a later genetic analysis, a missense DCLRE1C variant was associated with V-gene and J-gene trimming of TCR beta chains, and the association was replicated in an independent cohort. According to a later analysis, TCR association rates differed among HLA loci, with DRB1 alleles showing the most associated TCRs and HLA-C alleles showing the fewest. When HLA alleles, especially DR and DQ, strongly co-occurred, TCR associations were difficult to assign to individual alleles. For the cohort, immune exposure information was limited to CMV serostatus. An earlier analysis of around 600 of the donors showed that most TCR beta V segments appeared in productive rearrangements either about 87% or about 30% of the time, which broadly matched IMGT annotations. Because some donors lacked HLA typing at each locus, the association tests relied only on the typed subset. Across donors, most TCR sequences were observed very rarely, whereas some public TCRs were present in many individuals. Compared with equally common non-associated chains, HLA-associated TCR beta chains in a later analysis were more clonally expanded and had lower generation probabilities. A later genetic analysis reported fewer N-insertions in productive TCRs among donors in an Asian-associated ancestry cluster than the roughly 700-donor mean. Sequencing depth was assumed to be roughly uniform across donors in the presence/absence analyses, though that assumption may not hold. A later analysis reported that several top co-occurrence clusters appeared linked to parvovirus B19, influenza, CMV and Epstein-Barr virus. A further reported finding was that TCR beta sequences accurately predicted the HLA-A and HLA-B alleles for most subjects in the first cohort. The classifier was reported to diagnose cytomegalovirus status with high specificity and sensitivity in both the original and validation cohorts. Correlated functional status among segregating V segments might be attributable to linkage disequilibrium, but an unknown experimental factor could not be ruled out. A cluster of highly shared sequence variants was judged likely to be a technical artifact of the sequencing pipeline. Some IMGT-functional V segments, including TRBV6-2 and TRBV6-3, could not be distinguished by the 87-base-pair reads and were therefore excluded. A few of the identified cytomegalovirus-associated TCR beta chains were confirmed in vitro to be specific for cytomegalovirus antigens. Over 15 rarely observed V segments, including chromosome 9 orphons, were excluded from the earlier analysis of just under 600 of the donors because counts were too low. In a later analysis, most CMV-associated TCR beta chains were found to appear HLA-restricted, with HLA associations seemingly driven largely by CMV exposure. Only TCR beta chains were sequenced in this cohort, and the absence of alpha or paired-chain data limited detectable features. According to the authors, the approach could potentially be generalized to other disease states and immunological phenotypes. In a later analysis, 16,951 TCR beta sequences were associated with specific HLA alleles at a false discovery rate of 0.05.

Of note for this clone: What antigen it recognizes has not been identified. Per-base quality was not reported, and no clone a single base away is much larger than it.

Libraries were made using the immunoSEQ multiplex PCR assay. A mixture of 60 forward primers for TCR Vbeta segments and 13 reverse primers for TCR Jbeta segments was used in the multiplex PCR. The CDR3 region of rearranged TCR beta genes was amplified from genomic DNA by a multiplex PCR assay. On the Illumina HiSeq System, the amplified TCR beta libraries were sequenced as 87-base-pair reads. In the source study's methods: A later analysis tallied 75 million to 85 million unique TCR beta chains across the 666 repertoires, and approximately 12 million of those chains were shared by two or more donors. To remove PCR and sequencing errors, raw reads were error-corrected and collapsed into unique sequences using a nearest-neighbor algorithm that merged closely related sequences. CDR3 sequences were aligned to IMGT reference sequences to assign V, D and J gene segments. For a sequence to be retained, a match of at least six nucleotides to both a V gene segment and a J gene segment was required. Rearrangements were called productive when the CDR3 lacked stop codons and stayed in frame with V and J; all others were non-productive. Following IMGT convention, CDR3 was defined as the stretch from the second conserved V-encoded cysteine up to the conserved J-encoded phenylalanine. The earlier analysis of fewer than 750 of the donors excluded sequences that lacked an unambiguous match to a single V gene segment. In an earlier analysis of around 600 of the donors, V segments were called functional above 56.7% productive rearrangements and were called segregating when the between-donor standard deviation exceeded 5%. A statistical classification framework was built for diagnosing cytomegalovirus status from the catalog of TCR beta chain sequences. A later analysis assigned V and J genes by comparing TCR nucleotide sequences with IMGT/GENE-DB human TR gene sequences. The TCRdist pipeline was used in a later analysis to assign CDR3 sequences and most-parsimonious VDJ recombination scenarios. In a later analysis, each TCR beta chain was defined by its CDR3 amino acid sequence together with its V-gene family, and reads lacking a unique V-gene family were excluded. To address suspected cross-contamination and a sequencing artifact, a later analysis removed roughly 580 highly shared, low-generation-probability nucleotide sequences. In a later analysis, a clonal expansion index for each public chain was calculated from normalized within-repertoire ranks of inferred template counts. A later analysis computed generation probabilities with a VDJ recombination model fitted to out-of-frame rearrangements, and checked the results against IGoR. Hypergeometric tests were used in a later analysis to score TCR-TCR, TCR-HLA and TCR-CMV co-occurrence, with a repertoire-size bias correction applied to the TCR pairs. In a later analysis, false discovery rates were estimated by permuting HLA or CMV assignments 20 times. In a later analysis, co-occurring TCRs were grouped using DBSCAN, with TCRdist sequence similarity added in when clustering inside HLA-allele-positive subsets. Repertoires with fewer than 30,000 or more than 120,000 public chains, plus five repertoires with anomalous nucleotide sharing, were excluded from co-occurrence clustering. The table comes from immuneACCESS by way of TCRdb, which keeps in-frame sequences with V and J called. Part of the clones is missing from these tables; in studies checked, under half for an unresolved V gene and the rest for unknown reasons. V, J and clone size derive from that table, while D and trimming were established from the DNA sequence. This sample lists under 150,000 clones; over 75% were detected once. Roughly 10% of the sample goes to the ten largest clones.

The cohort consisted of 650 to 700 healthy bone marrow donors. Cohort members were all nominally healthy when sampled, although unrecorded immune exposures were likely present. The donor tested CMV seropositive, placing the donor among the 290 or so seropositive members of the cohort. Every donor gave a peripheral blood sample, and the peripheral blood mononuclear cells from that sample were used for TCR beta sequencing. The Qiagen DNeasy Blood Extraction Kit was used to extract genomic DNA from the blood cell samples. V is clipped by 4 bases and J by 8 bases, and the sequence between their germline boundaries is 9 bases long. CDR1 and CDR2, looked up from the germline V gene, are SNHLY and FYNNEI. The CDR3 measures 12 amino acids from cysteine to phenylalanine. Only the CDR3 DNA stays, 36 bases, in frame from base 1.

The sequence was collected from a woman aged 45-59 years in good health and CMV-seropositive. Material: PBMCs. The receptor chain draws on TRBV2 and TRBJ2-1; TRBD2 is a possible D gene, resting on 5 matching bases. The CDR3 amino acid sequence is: CASSGGIDEQFF. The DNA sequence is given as TGTGCCAGCAGTGGAGGGATTGATGAGCAGTTCTTC.